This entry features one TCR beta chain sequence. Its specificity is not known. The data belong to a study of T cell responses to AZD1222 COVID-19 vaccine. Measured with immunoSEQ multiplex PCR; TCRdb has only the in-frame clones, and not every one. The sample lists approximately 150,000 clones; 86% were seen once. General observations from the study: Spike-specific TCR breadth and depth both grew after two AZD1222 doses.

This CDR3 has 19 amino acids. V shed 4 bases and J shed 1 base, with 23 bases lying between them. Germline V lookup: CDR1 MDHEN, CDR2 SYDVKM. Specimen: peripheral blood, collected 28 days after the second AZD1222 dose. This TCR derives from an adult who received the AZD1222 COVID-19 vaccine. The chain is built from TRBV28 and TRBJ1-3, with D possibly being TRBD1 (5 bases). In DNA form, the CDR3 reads TGTGCCAGCAGTTCGCCATGGGCCCTCAGCCGGGGGTCTGGAAACACCATATATTTT. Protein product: CASSSPWALSRGSGNTIYF.